The 30 T cell receptor beta chains below come from one sample, sequenced in a study of T-cell reconstitution after alpha-beta-depleted transplantation in children (dated by TCRdb to 2016 to 2017). Libraries were made using PCR. The sample was run on an Illumina HiSeq 2500. Molecular barcoding was employed in the preparation of TCR libraries, with unique molecular identifiers being used to normalize TCRbeta repertoire quantification. TCRdb redid the processing of the public reads, applying fastp at Q25 and MiXCR, and retained in-frame beta chains. A single entry per CDR3 protein holds the most common genes and DNA from its merged rows. The sample table lists around 230,000 distinct CDR3 sequences, more than 15% of them with a count of one. Jointly, the top ten make up 40% to 50% of the sample. According to the study, the label for this sample's treatment or condition signals: allogeneic hematopoietic cell transplantation with graft depleted of TCRalphabeta T cells and CD19 B cells.

The specimen was PBMCs, mostly from graft donor cells, collected 360 days after TCRalphabeta/CD19-depleted stem cell transplant. These receptors originate from a male patient between 2 and 10 years old who had a stem cell transplant for acute lymphoblastic leukemia, so the T cells may come from the graft donor.

This clonotype was recorded a few times. The chain recombines TRBV11-2 with TRBJ2-1; D unresolved. The CDR3 extends over 13 amino acids. Trimming removed 2 bases at V and 6 bases at J, with 8 bases between. Germline assignment: CDR1 SGHAT and CDR2 FQNNGV. CDR3 bases: TGTGCCAGCAGCTTAACTCTATCCAATGAGCAGTTCTTC. Residues: CASSLTLSNEQFF. Full variable domain (missing parts from reference TRBV11-2 and TRBJ2-1): EAGVAQSPRYKIIEKRQSVAFWCNPISGHATLYWYQQILGQGPKLLIQFQNNGVVDDSQLPKDRFSAERLKGVDSTLKIQPAKLEDSAVYLCASSLTLSNEQFFGPGTRLTVL.

This clonotype was observed at least ten times. This chain joins TRBV20-1 and TRBJ2-1; 8 nucleotides line up with TRBD2. Losses at the gene ends were 0 bases for V and 6 bases for J; bases not matched to a gene: 7. Germline CDR1 and CDR2: DFQATT and SNEGSKA (reference sequence). The CDR3 spans 15 residues. Here the CDR3 reads CSARDLGAGVNEQFF. The CDR3 nucleotides are TGCAGTGCTAGAGATTTGGGAGCGGGGGTCAATGAGCAGTTCTTC.

The sample holds many counts of this clonotype. The chain joins TRBV10-1 to TRBJ2-3; 7 positions agree with TRBD2. The length of the CDR3 is 18 residues. Trimming took 0 bases from V and 0 from J; bases not matched to a gene: 9. The germline V gene has CDR1 WNHNN and CDR2 SYGVQD (reference sequence). The CDR3 is CASSESRLAGESTDTQYF. In DNA, the CDR3 is TGCGCCAGCAGTGAGTCGCGGCTGGCGGGGGAGAGCACAGATACGCAGTATTTT.

CDR3 residues: CASSSSTQYGGSYYEQYF. The CDR3, as DNA: TGTGCCAGCAGTTCCTCCACCCAATACGGGGGGTCCTATTACGAGCAGTACTTC. J is TRBJ2-7 and V is TRBV12-3 or TRBV12-4, with TRBD2 identical over 7 bases. The CDR3 covers 18 residues. J lost 4 bases, V lost 4 bases, and 19 bases had no gene match.

In this sample, this clonotype turned up once. The chain carries TRBV19 and TRBJ2-2; 9 positions agree with TRBD1. Per germline, CDR1 LNHDA and CDR2 SQIVND (reference sequence). Trimming at V came to 3 bases and at J to 7 bases, leaving 6 bases not matched to a gene. The CDR3 is 15 amino acids. The CDR3 here is CASSIYRGRNGELFF. CDR3 bases: TGTGCCAGTAGTATCTACAGGGGGCGTAACGGGGAGCTGTTTTTT.

Only a few counts were recorded for this clonotype. The J gene is TRBJ2-5, the V gene TRBV28; D is perhaps TRBD1 or TRBD2 (7 bases each). The V gene's germline CDR1 is MDHEN and CDR2 SYDVKM. CDR3 length: 11 residues. V gave up 6 bases and J gave up 13 bases, with 15 bases separating them. The CDR3 loop reads CASSDREGPYF. The CDR3, as DNA: TGTGCCAGCAGCGACAGGGAGGGTCCGTACTTC.

The table lists this clonotype with many counts. The J gene is TRBJ2-1, the V gene TRBV4-2; D gene uncertain. This CDR3 contains 12 residues. Germline lookup yields CDR1 LGHNA and CDR2 YNFKEQ. V was trimmed by 1 base and J by 9 bases, leaving 7 bases between them. This CDR3 reads CASSQGGGEQFF. CDR3 nucleotide sequence: TGTGCCAGCAGCCAAGGTGGCGGTGAGCAGTTCTTC.

Only a few counts were recorded for this clonotype. The genes are TRBV29-1 and TRBJ2-5; D perhaps matches TRBD2 (7 bases). The CDR3 loop spans 16 amino acids. Germline CDR1 SQVTM, CDR2 ANQGSEA. Trimming removed 4 bases at V and 1 base at J, with 19 bases between. In DNA form, the CDR3 reads TGCAGCGTTGTCCCGAGGGGGGGTGACTTCCAAGAGACCCAGTACTTC. The encoded protein is CSVVPRGGDFQETQYF.

This clonotype showed up just a few times. The chain carries TRBV6-2 or TRBV6-3 and TRBJ2-7; tentatively, D is TRBD1 or TRBD2 (6 bases each). Germline V lookup: CDR1 MNHEY, CDR2 SVGEGT. V was cut by 5 bases and J by 3 bases, with 17 bases left in between. CDR3 length: 15 residues. The CDR3 DNA reads TGTGCCAGCAGTACCCCCAGGGGCGGGAACTACGAGCAGTACTTC. Translating it yields CASSTPRGGNYEQYF.

There are a few counts of this clonotype. The rearrangement uses TRBV7-2 and TRBJ2-3; 10 bases line up with TRBD2. CDR3 length equals 17 residues. Losses at the gene ends were 0 bases for V and 1 base for J; bases not matched to a gene: 4. The V gene's germline CDR1 is SGHTA and CDR2 FQGNSA. CDR3 amino acids: CASSLAAAGGRTDTQYF. In nucleotides, the CDR3 is TGTGCCAGCAGCTTAGCGGCAGCGGGGGGGCGCACAGATACGCAGTATTTT.

This clonotype was recorded at least ten times. V usage is TRBV12-3 or TRBV12-4 and J usage is TRBJ1-3; D is perhaps TRBD1 (5 bases). The V end was cut by 7 bases, the J end by 4 bases, with 11 bases between. CDR3 size: 13 residues. The CDR3 nucleotides are TGTGCCAGCAAACCGGGACCAGGAAACACCATATATTTT. Amino acid sequence: CASKPGPGNTIYF.

The chain has TRBV6-5 and TRBJ1-1; D is ambiguous. CDR1 is MNHEY, CDR2 SVGAGI, per germline. This CDR3 is built from 13 residues. Trimming stripped 11 bases from V and 7 bases from J, with 20 bases between. Here the CDR3 DNA reads TGTGCCGCTAGGTCCCATCTTCCCAGTGAAGCTTTCTTT. Its translation: CAARSHLPSEAFF.

This clonotype has just a few counts. V and J are TRBV6-2 or TRBV6-3 and TRBJ2-2; D call uncertain. CDR3 size: 14 residues. Germline V gene data show CDR1 as MNHEY and CDR2 as SVGEGT. V lost 3 bases and J lost 5, with 10 bases in between. The DNA for the CDR3 is TGTGCCAGCAGTTATACTTCGTTAACCGGGGAGCTGTTTTTT. This codes for CASSYTSLTGELFF.

This clonotype has more than one count but fewer than ten. The rearrangement joins TRBV7-9 to TRBJ1-2, with D unclear. The germline V gene encodes CDR1 SEHNR and CDR2 FQNEAQ (reference sequence). Trimming pared 6 bases from V and 3 bases from J, leaving 14 bases between. CDR3 length equals 14 residues. CDR3 DNA sequence: TGTGCCAGCAGGAGAGAGACAAGTCACTATGGCTACACCTTC. The encoded protein is CASRRETSHYGYTF.

This clonotype was counted only a few times. The J gene is TRBJ2-3, the V gene TRBV10-3; D call uncertain. CDR1 and CDR2 (germline): ENHRY, SYGVKD. Trimming removed 3 bases from V and 9 bases from J, with 7 bases in between. CDR3 length: 11 residues. The CDR3 DNA follows: TGTGCCATCAGTGAATATGGGACGCAGTATTTT. It yields the protein CAISEYGTQYF.

The chain combines TRBV6-5 with TRBJ2-2; TRBD1 might be the D (6 bases). Trimming removed 4 bases at V and 1 base at J, with 13 bases between. CDR1 and CDR2 (germline): MNHEY, SVGAGI. The CDR3 totals 16 residues. As DNA, the CDR3 is TGTGCCAGCAGTTTCGGGCCGGACAGGAACACCGGGGAGCTGTTTTTT. Translating gives CASSFGPDRNTGELFF.

This clonotype was found a few times. The chain joins TRBV6-5 to TRBJ2-3; D remains unclear. V lost 8 bases to trimming and J lost 4 bases, with 4 bases between them. This CDR3 contains 10 residues. Germline V lookup: CDR1 MNHEY, CDR2 SVGAGI. The CDR3 here is CASGSDTQYF. The CDR3 DNA is TGTGCCAGCGGCTCAGATACGCAGTATTTT.

In its sample, this clonotype was seen a few times. The J gene is TRBJ2-7, the V gene TRBV12-3 or TRBV12-4; 9 nucleotides align to TRBD1. There are 14 residues in the CDR3. J lost 5 bases, V lost 3 bases, and 5 bases had no gene match. CDR3 nucleotides: TGTGCCAGCAGTTTGACGGACAGGGGTCACGAGCAGTACTTC. Encoded protein: CASSLTDRGHEQYF.

V is TRBV7-6 and J is TRBJ2-5; 13 nucleotides line up with TRBD2. Germline lookup yields CDR1 SGHVS and CDR2 FNYEAQ. The V segment lost 4 bases and the J segment 4 bases; nucleotides outside the gene matches: 6. The CDR3 totals 16 residues. The DNA for the CDR3 is TGTGCCAGCAGCTCACGACTAGCGGGGGGAAGAGAGACCCAGTACTTC. Protein product: CASSSRLAGGRETQYF.

The chain links TRBV7-9 to TRBJ1-4, with D hard to call. This CDR3 contains 13 residues. The ends were cut back, 5 bases at V and 15 bases at J, with 19 bases in the middle. Germline CDR1 and CDR2: SEHNR and FQNEAQ (reference sequence). Here the CDR3 reads CASSRGGGPEVFF. DNA of the CDR3: TGTGCCAGCAGCCGGGGAGGAGGCCCCGAAGTGTTTTTT.

The chain couples TRBV7-8 to TRBJ1-3, with D tentatively TRBD1 (5 bases). V was shortened by 6 bases and J by 1 base, with 16 bases between the two germline ends. The germline gives CDR1 SGHVS, CDR2 FQNEAQ. The CDR3 spans 16 residues. The CDR3 nucleotides are TGTGCCAGCAGTACCACGTGGGGGACGTCTGGAAACACCATATATTTT. Protein sequence: CASSTTWGTSGNTIYF.

The gene calls are TRBV29-1 and TRBJ1-2; 7 bases match TRBD1. This CDR3 has 18 residues. V gave up 2 bases and J gave up 4 bases; unmatched junction bases: 19. Germline lookup yields CDR1 SQVTM and CDR2 ANQGSEA. The DNA for the CDR3 is TGCAGCGTTGAATCCATCCCGACCGGGACAGATAACAGCTATGGCTACACCTTC. Protein sequence: CSVESIPTGTDNSYGYTF. Full variable domain (outside the CDR3, taken from reference TRBV29-1 and TRBJ1-2): SAVISQKPSRDICQRGTSLTIQCQVDSQVTMMFWYRQQPGQSLTLIATANQGSEATYESGFVIDKFPISRPNLTFSTLTVSNMSPEDSSIYLCSVESIPTGTDNSYGYTFGSGTRLTVV.

The chain has TRBV15 and TRBJ1-5; D is ambiguous. CDR1 and CDR2 from the germline V gene are LNHNV and YYDKDF (reference sequence). V lost 0 bases to trimming and J lost 9 bases, with 12 bases between them. The CDR3 consists of 14 residues. The chain's CDR3 is CATSRDRVPRPQHF. Written as DNA, the CDR3 is TGTGCCACCAGCAGAGATAGGGTCCCCAGGCCCCAGCATTTT.

A few counts support this clonotype. This sequence joins TRBV4-2 and TRBJ1-1; D is perhaps TRBD1 (5 bases). This CDR3 has 13 amino acids. V lost 2 bases and J lost 3, with 7 bases in between. Germline loops: CDR1 LGHNA, CDR2 YNFKEQ. The CDR3 DNA reads TGTGCCAGCAGCCAAACGGGGGACACTGAAGCTTTCTTT. Translation gives CASSQTGDTEAFF.

The chain carries TRBV20-1 and TRBJ2-2; no clear D. This CDR3 region has 12 residues. V was clipped by 2 bases and J by 7 bases, with 8 bases between them. Germline V CDR1 and CDR2: DFQATT, SNEGSKA (reference sequence). This CDR3 reads CSARRLIGELFF. DNA of the CDR3: TGCAGTGCTAGACGGTTAATCGGGGAGCTGTTTTTT.

The chain links TRBV3-1 to TRBJ2-1; 8 bases agree with TRBD2. This CDR3 spans 16 amino acids. In germline, CDR1 is LGHDT, CDR2 YNNKEL (reference sequence). V dropped 3 bases and J dropped 4; count of bases not matched to a gene: 8. Written as DNA, the CDR3 is TGTGCCAGCAGCCATCCAACGGGGGGGGTTTACAATGAGCAGTTCTTC. It encodes CASSHPTGGVYNEQFF.

J is TRBJ2-7 and V is TRBV6-2 or TRBV6-3, with TRBD2 as a possible D gene (7 bases). Trimming cost V 2 bases and J 1 base, with 27 bases left between them. Germline CDR1 and CDR2: MNHEY and SVGEGT. The CDR3 contains 20 residues. CDR3 in amino acids: CASSYAGPSPTRGLSYEQYF. The DNA for the CDR3 is TGTGCCAGCAGTTACGCAGGACCCTCCCCGACGCGGGGGCTATCCTACGAGCAGTACTTC.

This clonotype was picked up a small number of times. The genes are TRBV7-9 and TRBJ2-1; 9 nucleotides match TRBD1. V gave up 5 bases and J gave up 8 bases; unmatched junction bases: 10. Germline V CDR1 and CDR2: SEHNR, FQNEAQ (reference sequence). CDR3 length: 15 residues. Here the CDR3 DNA reads TGTGCCAGCAGCCCACGGACAGGGGAGGCCCATGAGCAGTTCTTC. Translated, it gives CASSPRTGEAHEQFF.

The sample holds a few counts of this clonotype. This chain uses TRBV11-2 with TRBJ1-2; the D is unclear. Trimming took off 1 base at V and 3 bases at J, with 12 bases between the two ends. CDR1 is SGHAT, CDR2 FQNNGV, per germline. The CDR3 has 15 amino acids. The CDR3 protein is CASSLVPLWYYGYTF. The CDR3 DNA follows: TGTGCCAGCAGCTTAGTGCCTCTGTGGTACTATGGCTACACCTTC. Combining the CDR3 with reference TRBV11-2 and TRBJ1-2 gives the whole variable domain EAGVAQSPRYKIIEKRQSVAFWCNPISGHATLYWYQQILGQGPKLLIQFQNNGVVDDSQLPKDRFSAERLKGVDSTLKIQPAKLEDSAVYLCASSLVPLWYYGYTFGSGTRLTVV.

This clonotype has just a few counts. This chain links TRBV7-9 with TRBJ1-6, with D possibly matching TRBD1 (6 bases). The germline CDR1 and CDR2 sequences are SEHNR and FQNEAQ (reference sequence). The CDR3 runs to 16 residues. V was trimmed by 5 bases and J by 10 bases, leaving 21 bases between them. For the CDR3, the DNA is TGTGCCAGCAGCCTAGACAGGACTGGAGGGCGATCACCCCTCCACTTT. The encoded protein is CASSLDRTGGRSPLHF.